This T cell receptor beta chain was identified in a study of CD4 T cells in relation to SARS-CoV-2 and coronaviruses (dated by TCRdb to about 2021). General notes on the study: In the ViraFEST assay, PBMCs were cultured with antigen for roughly ten days, after which TCR beta CDR3s were sequenced to identify clonal expansions specific to the antigen. Shared crossreactive spike epitopes were mapped to their HLA restriction using patient-derived lymphoblastoid cell lines. At the level of individual TCR clonotypes, the study measured memory CD4+ T cell crossreactivity between SARS-CoV-2 spike protein and common cold coronavirus spike proteins. A different, Illumina-based TCR-beta assay was used to sequence expansion assays from other donors in the study. The Adaptive Biotechnologies TCR-sequencing kit was used for samples from three pre-COVID donors and for the naive versus memory experiments, whereas the other data were Illumina-based. An HIV-1 Nef peptide pool or a no-peptide culture served as the negative reference condition. Results the study describes overall, beyond this receptor: Significantly weaker SARS-CoV-2-driven expansion was shown by crossreactive clones than by monoreactive clones, consistent with antigenic imprinting. Pre-pandemic and post-infection samples were not both contributed by any donor, so tracing of the source of pre-existing responses was limited. Since the crossreactivity analysis centred on spike protein, crossreactivity against other viral proteins was not assessed. About 65% of donors had memory CD4+ clonotypes that crossrecognized SARS-CoV-2 and at least one common cold coronavirus spike. Small numbers of patients and of tested TCRs limited the study.

CD4+ T cells from unexposed donors were collected before the COVID-19 pandemic (2011-2018). After approximately eleven days of culture, CD4+ T cells were isolated with the EasySep CD4+ T cell isolation kit. As cell numbers permitted, CD4+ T cells from unexposed donors were tested for reactivity to SARS-CoV-2 S and N and to four common cold coronavirus spike pools. PBMCs were cultured at under 2.5 million per well in IMDM supplemented with around 5.1% human AB serum and 7.5 to 10 IU/ml IL-2. Half of the culture medium was replaced with fresh IL-2-containing medium on days 3 and 7. In general, triplicate replicate wells were used for every peptide culture condition. The leukapheresis product used for the unexposed donors was purchased from a commercial source. Ficoll-Paque PLUS gradient centrifugation was used to isolate PBMCs from either whole blood or leukapheresis product. PBMCs were either used fresh in the expansion assay or cryopreserved at -140 degrees C. The QIAamp Micro DNA Kit was used to extract genomic DNA from the CD4+ T cells.

The CDR3 covers 13 residues, taking in both the cysteine and the phenylalanine. Of the read, only the CDR3 DNA is kept; its 39 bases are in frame from base 1. The germline V gene (reference sequence) sets CDR1 to GTSNPN and CDR2 to SVGIG. The V end loses 4 bases and the J end loses 0 bases, and a stretch of 6 bases separates them. Note on this clone: The clone's antigen remains unknown. Base qualities are not recorded, but no much larger clone differs from it by a single base.

Library method: the immunoSEQ multiplex PCR assay. The study's processing was this. During preprocessing, nonproductive sequences were removed, as were CDR3s that did not start with C, did not end with F or W, or were shorter than 7 amino acids. The MANAFEST web app identified antigen-specific clonotypes based on expansion compared with the reference and other culture wells. A clone was considered positive if the clone showed significant expansion compared with the reference culture in 2 of 3 replicate wells at an FDR below 0.05. For a clone to be considered positive, significant expansion relative to all other tandem wells and an odds ratio above 5 were also required. After three terminal residues were trimmed from each end, CDR3 homology was quantified as pairwise Levenshtein distance using the stringdist R package. The clones in this table, taken by TCRdb from immuneACCESS, are in-frame only. Not every clone is retained; where verified, under half of the shortfall comes from an unresolved V gene, and the cause of the rest is unknown. V, J and clone size are taken as reported in that table, and D and trimming were inferred from the DNA itself. The sample table holds approximately 24,000 clones, of which roughly 70% were seen once. The ten biggest clones cover roughly 13% of the sample.

The sample was CD4+ T cells from PBMCs, cultured in vitro. The clonotype comes from a human donor in good health. The chain joins TRBV30 to TRBJ2-2, with no D gene named confidently. For the CDR3, the sequence is CAWNIANTGELFF. In nucleotides, the sequence is TGTGCCTGGAACATCGCGAACACCGGGGAGCTGTTTTTT. Reference TRBV30 and TRBJ2-2 proteins supply the regions before and after the CDR3; the full variable domain is: SQTIHQWPATLVQPVGSPLSLECTVEGTSNPNLYWYRQAAGRGLQLLFYSVGIGQISSEVPQNLSASRPQDRQFILSSKKLLLSDSGFYLCAWNIANTGELFFGEGSRLTVL.